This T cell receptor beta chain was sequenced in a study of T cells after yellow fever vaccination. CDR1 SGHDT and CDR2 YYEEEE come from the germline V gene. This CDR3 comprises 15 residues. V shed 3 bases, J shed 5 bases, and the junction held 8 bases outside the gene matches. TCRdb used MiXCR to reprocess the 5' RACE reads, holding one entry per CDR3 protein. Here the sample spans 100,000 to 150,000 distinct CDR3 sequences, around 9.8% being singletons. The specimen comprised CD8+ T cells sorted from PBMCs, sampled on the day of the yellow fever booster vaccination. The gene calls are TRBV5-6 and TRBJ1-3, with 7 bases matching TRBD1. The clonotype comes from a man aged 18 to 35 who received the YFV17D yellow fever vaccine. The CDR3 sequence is CASSSPTGRRNTIYF. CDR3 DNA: TGTGCCAGCAGCTCCCCGACAGGGAGAAGAAACACCATATATTTT.